What follows is one T cell receptor beta chain and its context. Its specificity is not known. These data come from a study of high-grade serous ovarian cancer treatment subgroups. CDR1 and CDR2 (germline): MDHEN, SYDVKM. The V gene end was trimmed by 7 bases and the J gene end by 2 bases; junction bases not matched to a gene: 6. The CDR3 totals 14 residues. Study-level points and caveats: Different patients shared almost no repertoire; same-patient tumors shared roughly 0.095 to 0.85. The analyses considered CDR3 and ignored CDR1 and CDR2.

The data were produced by immunoSEQ multiplex PCR, yet TCRdb's version contains in-frame clones alone and is incomplete. In the table there are some 8,000 clones, roughly three quarters of which are singletons. The tumor samples were collected prior to definitive surgery or chemotherapy. Sequences were obtained from tumor tissue. The receptor's source is a human donor with high-grade serous ovarian cancer. The chain uses TRBV28 and TRBJ2-5; 8 bases line up with TRBD2. In DNA form, the CDR3 reads TGTGCCAGCACGACGGGGGGGCTACAAGAGACCCAGTACTTC. Translated: CASTTGGLQETQYF. Full variable domain (outside the CDR3, taken from reference TRBV28 and TRBJ2-5): DVKVTQSSRYLVKRTGEKVFLECVQDMDHENMFWYRQDPGLGLRLIYFSYDVKMKEKGDIPEGYSVSREKKERFSLILESASTNQTSMYLCASTTGGLQETQYFGPGTRLLVL.